Following are 27 T cell receptor beta chains from one sample sequenced in a study of blood T cell repertoires in COVID-19 (dated by TCRdb to the early 2020s). Library preparation employed the immunoSEQ multiplex PCR assay. The source is immuneACCESS, and TCRdb retained only in-frame sequences with V and J called. Part of the clones is not carried over; for the studies checked, unresolved V genes explain less than half of this, and the remainder is unexplained. The sample table holds some 220,000 clones, of which 75% to 85% were seen once. The ten largest clones add up to roughly 1.3% of the sample. Sequences were obtained from peripheral blood. These receptors were collected from a woman aged 25-40 years with COVID-19, enrolled during active disease.

J is TRBJ2-2 and V is TRBV11-1; perhaps TRBD2 as D (5 bases). Germline V CDR1 and CDR2: SGHAT, FQDESV (reference sequence). The ends were cut back, 8 bases at V and 0 bases at J, with 13 bases in the middle. This CDR3 is 15 amino acids long. CDR3 residues: CASGSRRPNTGELFF. In DNA form, the CDR3 reads TGTGCCAGCGGAAGTCGGAGGCCGAACACCGGGGAGCTGTTTTTT.

The J gene is TRBJ2-1, the V gene TRBV7-9, with D unclear. The CDR3 totals 14 residues. V shed 6 bases and J shed 5 bases, with 14 bases lying between them. Germline-derived CDR1 and CDR2 are SEHNR and FQNEAQ (reference sequence). CDR3 nucleotides: TGTGCCAGCAGTTATTGGCAGGCCAACAATGAGCAGTTCTTC. Translation gives CASSYWQANNEQFF.

The V and J genes are TRBV5-8 and TRBJ2-1; the match to TRBD1 covers 7 bases. The CDR3 has 15 amino acids. The ends lost 3 bases at V and 5 bases at J; junction bases unmatched: 8. Germline CDR1 reads SGHTS; CDR2 reads YDEGEE. The chain's CDR3 is CASSSDRRRNNEQFF. The CDR3 region has the DNA TGTGCCAGCAGCTCGGACAGGCGTCGGAACAATGAGCAGTTCTTC.

The genes are TRBV6-2 or TRBV6-3 and TRBJ2-7; D unclear. CDR3 length: 13 amino acids. V dropped 5 bases and J dropped 0 bases, with 8 bases sitting between them. In germline, CDR1 is MNHEY, CDR2 SVGEGT. The CDR3 sequence: CASSLRSSYEQYF. DNA of the CDR3: TGTGCCAGCAGTCTACGAAGCTCCTACGAGCAGTACTTC.

The chain combines TRBV5-1 with TRBJ2-1; the match to TRBD2 covers 9 bases. The trim removed 8 bases at V and 9 bases at J, leaving 21 bases unmatched. CDR3 length equals 17 residues. Germline values: CDR1 SGHRS, CDR2 YFSETQ. The CDR3 loop reads CARTRGLAGSLGGEQFF. The CDR3 coding sequence is TGCGCCAGGACTCGAGGGCTAGCGGGATCCCTAGGGGGTGAGCAGTTCTTC.

This chain uses TRBV5-4 with TRBJ2-2, with 7 bases identical to TRBD2. Germline CDR1 and CDR2: SGHNT and YYREEE (reference sequence). V lost 6 bases, J lost 3 bases, and 17 bases stayed unmatched. The CDR3 is made up of 18 amino acids. The CDR3 DNA sequence: TGTGCCAGCATTCCGGGGGGTAGCGGCTCCGAGGACACCGGGGAGCTGTTTTTT. This translates into CASIPGGSGSEDTGELFF.

The genes are TRBV5-1 and TRBJ2-1; TRBD1 matches 7 bases. Losses at the gene ends were 4 bases for V and 4 bases for J; bases not matched to a gene: 2. The CDR3 is 13 amino acids. The germline V gene encodes CDR1 SGHRS and CDR2 YFSETQ. CDR3 DNA: TGCGCCAGCAGCCTGGACAGGTACAATGAGCAGTTCTTC. Translation: CASSLDRYNEQFF.

This clone was observed a single time. The chain links TRBV28 to TRBJ2-7; D gene uncertain. Trimming left V 5 bases short and J 3 bases short, with 5 bases between. There are 11 residues in the CDR3. Germline V lookup: CDR1 MDHEN, CDR2 SYDVKM. The CDR3 nucleotides read TGTGCCAGCAGTCAAAACTACGAGCAGTACTTC. Amino acids: CASSQNYEQYF.

V gene TRBV3-1 (or the pseudogene TRBV3-2) combines with J gene TRBJ2-3; weak D call: TRBD1 (5 bases). The V end was cut by 1 base, the J end by 1 base, with 12 bases between. CDR1 and CDR2 (germline): LGHDT, YNNKEL (reference sequence). CDR3 length equals 16 residues. As DNA, the CDR3 is TGTGCCAGCAGCCAAGCCGTTCGACAGCGCACAGATACGCAGTATTTT. Amino acid sequence: CASSQAVRQRTDTQYF.

This rearrangement joins TRBV14 to TRBJ2-4, with D tentatively TRBD1 (8 bases). V shed 6 bases and J shed 0 bases, with 15 bases lying between them. The CDR3 covers 16 residues. Germline V CDR1 and CDR2: SGHDN, FVKESK. CDR3 nucleotides: TGTGCCAGCAGTCTGAACAGGGGGGGAGCCAAAAACATTCAGTACTTC. It yields the protein CASSLNRGGAKNIQYF.

The chain carries TRBV9 and TRBJ2-7; D call uncertain. CDR1 and CDR2 from the germline V gene are SGDLS and YYNGEE. Between the trimmed V and J ends, which lost 7 bases and 3 bases, there was a span of 17 bases. CDR3 size: 14 residues. CDR3: CASPGRWLIYEQYF. CDR3 bases: TGTGCCAGCCCGGGTCGCTGGCTCATCTACGAGCAGTACTTC.

V is TRBV7-8 and J is TRBJ1-1; TRBD1 is a possible D gene (5 bases). Trimming took 1 base from V and 3 from J, leaving 15 bases between them. The CDR3 is 16 amino acids. The germline V gene has CDR1 SGHVS and CDR2 FQNEAQ. The CDR3 sequence: CASSLGRVRRDTEAFF. The CDR3 DNA follows: TGTGCCAGCAGCTTAGGCAGGGTAAGGAGAGACACTGAAGCTTTCTTT.

The V gene is TRBV5-4, the J gene TRBJ2-5; TRBD2 aligns across 8 bases. The CDR3 is made up of 16 amino acids. Germline assignment: CDR1 SGHNT and CDR2 YYREEE (reference sequence). With V trimmed by 4 bases and J by 5 bases, 13 bases remained unmatched. The CDR3 loop is CASSRGGAGVGETQYF. CDR3 DNA sequence: TGTGCCAGCAGCCGGGGGGGTGCGGGAGTCGGGGAGACCCAGTACTTC.

The V and J genes are TRBV10-1 and TRBJ2-3; D might be TRBD2 (6 bases). Trimming removed 10 bases from V and 0 bases from J, with 11 bases in between. The CDR3 spans 13 residues. CDR1 is WNHNN, CDR2 SYGVQD, per germline (reference sequence). CDR3 sequence reads: CATPSGSTDTQYF. In nucleotides, the CDR3 is TGCGCCACCCCGAGCGGGAGCACAGATACGCAGTATTTT.

This clone was seen at least ten times. This chain's CDR3 is CATSDFKRGGGYTF. In nucleotides, the CDR3 is TGTGCCACCAGTGATTTCAAAAGGGGAGGCGGCTACACCTTC. The genes are TRBV24-1 and TRBJ1-2, with D possibly TRBD1 on 5 matching bases. Germline V CDR1 and CDR2: KGHDR, SFDVKD. The CDR3 runs to 14 residues. Trimming cost V 1 base and J 8 bases, with 13 bases left between them.

The chain is built from TRBV4-3 and TRBJ2-2; TRBD2 matches 14 bases. The V gene's germline CDR1 is LGHNA and CDR2 YSLEER. V was clipped by 4 bases and J by 6 bases; unmatched bases: 1. The CDR3 is 15 amino acids. Here the CDR3 DNA reads TGCGCCAGCAGCCGACTAGCGGGAGGGCCCGGGGAGCTGTTTTTT. The encoded protein is CASSRLAGGPGELFF.

The chain combines TRBV7-8 with TRBJ2-1, with TRBD2 matching 10 bases. J was trimmed by 5 bases and V by 5 bases; bases with no gene match: 3. Looked up from germline, CDR1 is SGHVS and CDR2 is FQNEAQ. This CDR3 comprises 14 residues. CDR3 sequence: CASSPSGGNNEQFF. In DNA, the CDR3 is TGTGCCAGCAGCCCTAGCGGGGGTAACAATGAGCAGTTCTTC. The entire variable domain, with the rest obtained from reference TRBV7-8 and TRBJ2-1, is as follows: GAGVSQSPRYKVAKRGQDVALRCDPISGHVSLFWYQQALGQGPEFLTYFQNEAQLDKSGLPSDRFFAERPEGSVSTLKIQRTQQEDSAVYLCASSPSGGNNEQFFGPGTRLTVL.

The chain has TRBV28 and TRBJ2-1; 8 bases map to TRBD2. The CDR3 spans 13 residues. The V gene end was trimmed by 6 bases and the J gene end by 6 bases; junction bases not matched to a gene: 4. The germline V gene encodes CDR1 MDHEN and CDR2 SYDVKM. The CDR3 region has the DNA TGTGCCAGCAGCCGCGGGGGGAGCAATGAGCAGTTCTTC. Its protein product is CASSRGGSNEQFF.

The chain uses TRBV30 and TRBJ2-5; D is possibly TRBD1 (5 bases). CDR1 is GTSNPN, CDR2 SVGIG, per germline (reference sequence). V was cut by 2 bases and J by 7 bases, with 17 bases left in between. CDR3 length: 14 residues. The CDR3 DNA sequence: TGTGCCTGGAGTTTAGGGGCTGGGGCGCGGACCCAGTACTTC. Its translation is CAWSLGAGARTQYF.

The V call is TRBV5-1, the J call TRBJ2-5; 8 bases line up with TRBD1. V was pared by 2 bases and J by 5 bases, with 5 bases of the junction left unmatched. Germline CDR1 and CDR2: SGHRS and YFSETQ. The CDR3 is 14 amino acids. In DNA, the CDR3 is TGCGCCAGCAGCTTACAGGGGGAAGGGGAGACCCAGTACTTC. It encodes CASSLQGEGETQYF.

This CDR3 is CASSPTGTGVQETQYF. CDR3 bases: TGTGCCAGCTCACCAACCGGGACAGGGGTACAAGAGACCCAGTACTTC. The V and J genes are TRBV18 and TRBJ2-5; 10 bases are shared with TRBD1. The CDR3 extends over 16 amino acids. Trimming at V came to 2 bases and at J to 2 bases, leaving 5 bases not matched to a gene. Germline CDR1 KGHSH, CDR2 LQKENI. Based on the CDR3 plus reference TRBV18 and TRBJ2-5, the full variable domain is NAGVMQNPRHLVRRRGQEARLRCSPMKGHSHVYWYRQLPEEGLKFMVYLQKENIIDESGMPKERFSAEFPKEGPSILRIQQVVRGDSAAYFCASSPTGTGVQETQYFGPGTRLLVL.

The gene calls are TRBV5-1 and TRBJ2-2; possibly TRBD1 for D (5 bases). This CDR3 contains 16 residues. V lost 1 base to trimming and J lost 2 bases, with 12 bases between them. Germline loops: CDR1 SGHRS, CDR2 YFSETQ. The CDR3 loop reads CASSLRLTDNTGELFF. The CDR3, as DNA: TGCGCCAGCAGCTTGAGGTTGACAGACAACACCGGGGAGCTGTTTTTT.

The chain carries TRBV5-1 and TRBJ1-5; D is undetermined. The CDR3 covers 15 residues. The germline V gene encodes CDR1 SGHRS and CDR2 YFSETQ. Trimming stripped 0 bases from V and 4 bases from J, with 11 bases between. For the CDR3, the DNA is TGCGCCAGCAGCTTGGAATTCGGGGTGAATCAGCCCCAGCATTTT. It codes for CASSLEFGVNQPQHF.

The V gene is TRBV12-3 or TRBV12-4, the J gene TRBJ1-1; D is ambiguous. The CDR3 spans 11 residues. V lost 0 bases to trimming and J lost 7 bases, with 3 bases between them. This CDR3 reads CASSLASEAFF. The DNA for the CDR3 is TGTGCCAGCAGTTTAGCCAGTGAAGCTTTCTTT.

The rearrangement links TRBV18 to TRBJ1-3, with 9 bases matching TRBD1. Germline-derived CDR1 and CDR2 are KGHSH and LQKENI. With 0 bases clipped from V and 0 bases from J, the junction kept 12 bases outside the gene matches. The CDR3 spans 20 residues. The CDR3 sequence is CASSPPRGQGTTLSGNTIYF. Here the CDR3 DNA reads TGTGCCAGCTCACCACCGAGAGGACAGGGGACTACCCTCTCTGGAAACACCATATATTTT.

Notes on this clone: At one of its ends the junction is not consistent with the germline gene, which may arise from a read error. This sequence joins TRBV6-2 or TRBV6-3 and TRBJ2-7; possibly TRBD1 for D (6 bases). Germline CDR1 reads MNHEY; CDR2 reads SVGEGT. The CDR3 contains 12 residues. The CDR3, as DNA: TGTGCCAGCAGTAACTCCAGGGGCGAGCAGTACTTC. This gives the protein CASSNSRGEQYF.

This clone was seen only once. CDR3 DNA: TGTGCCAGCAGCTGGGACAGGGGGAATTCACCCCTCCACTTT. This translates into CASSWDRGNSPLHF. This chain uses TRBV7-9 with TRBJ1-6; 11 bases are shared with TRBD1. V lost 4 bases and J lost 7; bases outside the gene matches: 0. CDR1 is SEHNR and CDR2 is FQNEAQ in the germline V gene (reference sequence). The CDR3 totals 14 residues.